The T cell receptor (beta chain) described here comes from a study of blood T cell repertoires in COVID-19. Study-wide context: Acute and convalescent COVID-19 samples came from the United States, Italy and Spain. T cells, B-cell-depleted T cells, or PBMCs provided the cDNA or gDNA that served as material.

Under the authors' procedure: Quantification of nucleated cells was approximated via reference gene primer amplification. Generated by immunoSEQ multiplex PCR, the TCRdb table keeps only in-frame clones and is missing some. That table is the source of V, J and clone size, and D and trimming were worked out from the DNA. The data show about 300,000 clones, roughly 85% seen once. Two negative PCRs, clearance, or symptom resolution were required of recovered Cohort 3 donors. V dropped 1 base and J dropped 0 bases, with 6 bases sitting between them. Germline V lookup: CDR1 MGHRA, CDR2 YSYEKL. This CDR3 comprises 14 residues.

The receptor was derived from a man under 40 who had recovered from COVID-19. Sequencing used PBMCs or T cells enriched from blood (not recorded which). J is TRBJ1-1 and V is TRBV4-1; unclear D gene. This chain's CDR3 is CASSQALLNTEAFF. The CDR3 DNA reads as TGCGCCAGCAGCCAAGCTCTACTGAACACTGAAGCTTTCTTT.